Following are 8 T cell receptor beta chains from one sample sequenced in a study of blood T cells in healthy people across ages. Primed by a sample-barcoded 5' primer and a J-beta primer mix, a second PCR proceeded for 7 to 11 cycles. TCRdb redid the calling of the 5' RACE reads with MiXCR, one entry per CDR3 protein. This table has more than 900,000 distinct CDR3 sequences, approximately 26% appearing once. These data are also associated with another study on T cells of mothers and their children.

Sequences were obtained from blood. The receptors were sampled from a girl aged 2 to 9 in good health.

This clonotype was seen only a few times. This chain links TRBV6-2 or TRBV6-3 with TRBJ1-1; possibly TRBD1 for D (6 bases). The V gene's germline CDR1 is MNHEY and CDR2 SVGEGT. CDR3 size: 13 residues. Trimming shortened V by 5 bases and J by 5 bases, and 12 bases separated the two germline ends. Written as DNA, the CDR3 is TGTGCCAGCAGTGAACAGGGTAAGACTGAAGCTTTCTTT. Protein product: CASSEQGKTEAFF.

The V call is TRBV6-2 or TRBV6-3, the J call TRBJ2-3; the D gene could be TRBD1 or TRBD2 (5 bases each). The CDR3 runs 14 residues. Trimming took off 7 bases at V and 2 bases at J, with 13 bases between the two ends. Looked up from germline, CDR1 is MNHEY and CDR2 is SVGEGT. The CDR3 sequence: CASNPGPDTDTQYF. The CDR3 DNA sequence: TGTGCCAGCAACCCGGGACCCGACACAGATACGCAGTATTTT.

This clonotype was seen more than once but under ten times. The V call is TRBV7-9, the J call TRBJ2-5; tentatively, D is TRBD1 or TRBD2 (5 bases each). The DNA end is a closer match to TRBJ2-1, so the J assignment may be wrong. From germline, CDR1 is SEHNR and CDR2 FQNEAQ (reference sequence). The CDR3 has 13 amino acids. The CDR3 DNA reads TGTGCCAGCAGCTGGGGACCGCGCAATGAGCAGTTCTTC. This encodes CASSWGPRNEQFF.

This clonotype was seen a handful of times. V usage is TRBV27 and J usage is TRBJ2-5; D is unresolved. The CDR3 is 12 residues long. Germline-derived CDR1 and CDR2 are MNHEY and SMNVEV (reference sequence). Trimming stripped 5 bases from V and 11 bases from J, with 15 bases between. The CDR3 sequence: CASSPDYSTQYF. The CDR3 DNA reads TGTGCCAGCAGTCCCGATTATTCCACTCAGTACTTC.

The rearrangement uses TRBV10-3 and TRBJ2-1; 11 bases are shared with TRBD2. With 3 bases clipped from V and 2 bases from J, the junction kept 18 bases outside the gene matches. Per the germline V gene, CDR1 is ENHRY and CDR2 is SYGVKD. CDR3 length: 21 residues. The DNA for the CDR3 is TGTGCCATCAGTGAAGGGAAGGCCCCTAGCGGGAGGCTCTTTACCTACAATGAGCAGTTCTTC. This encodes CAISEGKAPSGRLFTYNEQFF.

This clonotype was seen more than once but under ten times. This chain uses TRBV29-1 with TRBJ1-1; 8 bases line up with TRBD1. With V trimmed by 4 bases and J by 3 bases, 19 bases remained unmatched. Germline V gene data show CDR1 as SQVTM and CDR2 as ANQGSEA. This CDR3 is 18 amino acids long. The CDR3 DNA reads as TGCAGCGTTGCTGAAGATTTCGCAGGGGGCCGGGTCGACACTGAAGCTTTCTTT. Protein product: CSVAEDFAGGRVDTEAFF.

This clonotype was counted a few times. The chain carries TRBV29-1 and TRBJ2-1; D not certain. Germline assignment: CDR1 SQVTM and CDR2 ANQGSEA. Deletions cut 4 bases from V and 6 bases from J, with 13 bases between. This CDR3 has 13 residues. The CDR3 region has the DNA TGCAGCGTTGTACCAGTCCTAGGCAATGAGCAGTTCTTC. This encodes CSVVPVLGNEQFF.

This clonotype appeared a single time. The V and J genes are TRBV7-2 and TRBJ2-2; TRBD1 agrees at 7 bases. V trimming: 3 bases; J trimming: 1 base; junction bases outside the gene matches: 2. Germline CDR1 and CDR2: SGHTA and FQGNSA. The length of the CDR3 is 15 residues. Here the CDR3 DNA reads TGTGCCAGCAGCTTGTGGGACAGGAACACCGGGGAGCTGTTTTTT. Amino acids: CASSLWDRNTGELFF.